Each of the 30 T cell receptor beta chains below was sequenced from the same sample in a study of shared clonotypes between healthy human individuals. Assay: immunoSEQ multiplex PCR; the TCRdb copy retains only in-frame clones and omits some. The sample consists of 1,100,000 or so clones, about 80% of them appearing once. Material for sequencing was memory CD4+ T cells from PBMCs. Subset of the sample: CD45RA-negative fraction. These receptor sequences come from a man younger than 35 in good health. Some clones in this sample may be carry-over from other donors' samples.

The chain combines TRBV5-1 with TRBJ2-5, with 7 bases aligning to TRBD1. Per germline, CDR1 SGHRS and CDR2 YFSETQ. With 0 bases clipped from V and 4 bases from J, the junction kept 9 bases outside the gene matches. The CDR3 runs to 16 residues. CDR3 sequence: CASSLGSLAGGETQYF. The CDR3 nucleotides are TGCGCCAGCAGCTTGGGGTCTCTAGCAGGGGGAGAGACCCAGTACTTC.

The chain is built from TRBV5-4 and TRBJ2-5; no firm D call. Germline V lookup: CDR1 SGHNT, CDR2 YYREEE (reference sequence). The V gene lost 3 bases and the J gene lost 2 bases, with 8 bases spanning the gap. The CDR3 loop spans 13 amino acids. CDR3 residues: CASSSLEQETQYF. The CDR3 DNA reads TGTGCCAGCAGCTCCCTGGAGCAAGAGACCCAGTACTTC.

The gene calls are TRBV19 and TRBJ2-7, with unresolved D. The V and J ends lost 6 bases and 6 bases respectively, with 21 bases between them. Germline loops: CDR1 LNHDA, CDR2 SQIVND (reference sequence). The CDR3 totals 15 residues. The CDR3 DNA is TGTGCCAGTAGAAGCCATCTAAACCCTATCCTCGAGCAGTACTTC. Residues: CASRSHLNPILEQYF.

DNA of the CDR3: TGCGCCAGCAGCTCTCGACCGGAGCAGGGCAAAGAGACCCAGTACTTC. Protein sequence: CASSSRPEQGKETQYF. This chain connects TRBV5-1 to TRBJ2-5, with D perhaps TRBD1 (5 bases). There are 16 residues in the CDR3. Germline V gives CDR1 SGHRS, CDR2 YFSETQ. The V gene lost 3 bases and the J gene lost 3 bases, with 18 bases spanning the gap.

This rearrangement joins TRBV28 to TRBJ1-5, with 10 nucleotides matching TRBD1. The CDR3 loop spans 15 amino acids. Trimming took 4 bases from V and 5 from J; bases not matched to a gene: 5. Germline values: CDR1 MDHEN, CDR2 SYDVKM. This CDR3 is CASSSIGQGDQPQHF. The CDR3 nucleotides are TGTGCCAGCAGTTCCATTGGACAGGGGGATCAGCCCCAGCATTTT.

This clone was counted once. The chain employs TRBV4-2 and TRBJ2-1; D possibly matches TRBD1 or TRBD2 (7 bases each). The V gene's germline CDR1 is LGHNA and CDR2 YNFKEQ. This CDR3 region has 16 residues. V was cut by 1 base and J by 0 bases, with 10 bases left in between. CDR3 in amino acids: CASSQAGGGSYNEQFF. For the CDR3, the DNA is TGTGCCAGCAGCCAAGCAGGGGGGGGCTCCTACAATGAGCAGTTCTTC.

The table lists this clone with a count of one. Possible read error: a much larger clone is one base away. V usage is TRBV7-4 and J usage is TRBJ2-7; no firm D call. Germline lookup yields CDR1 SGHVT and CDR2 SQSDAQ. Trimming removed 4 bases at V and 3 bases at J, with 4 bases between. The CDR3 has 11 amino acids. CDR3 residues: CASSWIYEQYF. The CDR3 DNA is TGTGCCAGCAGCTGGATCTACGAGCAGTACTTC.

This sequence joins TRBV6-5 and TRBJ1-1; 11 bases map to TRBD1. The CDR3 sequence is 15 residues long. Per the germline V gene, CDR1 is MNHEY and CDR2 is SVGAGI. The junction had 3 bases not matched to a gene; V was cut back by 6 bases and J by 0 bases. In DNA form, the CDR3 reads TGTGCCAGCAGGGGACAGGGGGGGATGAACACTGAAGCTTTCTTT. Encoded protein: CASRGQGGMNTEAFF.

In regard to this clone: At the DNA level, this CDR3 is encoded by other sequences in the same sample as well. The rearrangement joins TRBV7-2 to TRBJ2-3, with D unclear. Per the germline V gene, CDR1 is SGHTA and CDR2 is FQGNSA. This CDR3 contains 14 residues. Trimming removed 0 bases from V and 3 bases from J, with 7 bases in between. The CDR3 DNA is TGTGCCAGCAGCTTAGCGGGTCAGACAGATACGCAGTATTTT. Translated, it gives CASSLAGQTDTQYF.

The chain recombines TRBV6-1 with TRBJ1-2; D possibly corresponds to TRBD1 (5 bases). The CDR3 is 13 amino acids. Trimming took 5 bases from V and 3 from J, leaving 10 bases between them. Germline CDR1 reads MNHNS; CDR2 reads SASEGT. Here the CDR3 DNA reads TGTGCCAGCAGTTTTCCGGGACACTATGGCTACACCTTC. As protein: CASSFPGHYGYTF.

This chain joins TRBV6-1 and TRBJ2-2; no reliable D call. This CDR3 is built from 15 residues. CDR1 and CDR2 from the germline V gene are MNHNS and SASEGT. V lost 10 bases to trimming and J lost 0 bases, with 15 bases between them. The CDR3 region is CATLEGASNTGELFF. CDR3 bases: TGTGCCACCCTCGAAGGAGCATCGAACACCGGGGAGCTGTTTTTT.

The V and J genes are TRBV11-2 and TRBJ2-7, with TRBD2 identical over 8 bases. J gave up 9 bases and V 5 bases, and 6 bases lay outside the gene matches. Germline lookup yields CDR1 SGHAT and CDR2 FQNNGV. CDR3 length: 12 residues. CDR3 amino acids: CASSARLAWQYF. CDR3 coding DNA: TGTGCCAGCAGCGCGAGACTAGCGTGGCAGTACTTC.

V is TRBV7-2 and J is TRBJ2-5; D is undetermined. Between the trimmed V and J ends, which lost 9 bases and 5 bases, there was a span of 13 bases. In germline, CDR1 is SGHTA, CDR2 FQGNSA. The CDR3 loop spans 12 amino acids. CDR3 sequence (DNA): TGTGCCAGTGGACGTCCCCGGGAGACCCAGTACTTC. Translated, it gives CASGRPRETQYF.

This clone was counted once. The rearrangement links TRBV5-1 to TRBJ2-5; D is uncertain. Germline V gives CDR1 SGHRS, CDR2 YFSETQ. CDR3 length equals 14 residues. The ends were cut back, 1 base at V and 1 base at J, with 8 bases in the middle. CDR3 in amino acids: CASSLQNLQETQYF. CDR3 sequence (DNA): TGCGCCAGCAGCTTGCAGAACCTCCAAGAGACCCAGTACTTC.

The chain is built from TRBV6-5 and TRBJ1-4; 9 positions agree with TRBD1. CDR1 is MNHEY and CDR2 is SVGAGI in the germline V gene. The CDR3 runs 14 residues. J was trimmed by 6 bases and V by 5 bases; bases with no gene match: 4. The CDR3 protein is CASSPGTGYEKLFF. The CDR3 DNA is TGTGCCAGCAGTCCCGGGACAGGGTATGAAAAACTGTTTTTT.

This clone was seen a handful of times. This chain connects TRBV28 to TRBJ1-2, with a tentative D call TRBD1 (5 bases). V lost 4 bases, J lost 4 bases, and 16 bases lay in between. CDR3 length: 15 residues. CDR1 is MDHEN and CDR2 is SYDVKM in the germline V gene. The CDR3 is CASSSPAGGLYGYTF. CDR3 sequence (DNA): TGTGCCAGCAGTTCCCCGGCGGGGGGACTCTATGGCTACACCTTC.

The chain employs TRBV19 and TRBJ1-1; D possibly corresponds to TRBD1 (5 bases). V shed 5 bases and J shed 3 bases, with 13 bases lying between them. The germline V gene encodes CDR1 LNHDA and CDR2 SQIVND (reference sequence). The CDR3 consists of 14 residues. CDR3 residues: CASSHRGGDTEAFF. In nucleotides, the CDR3 is TGTGCCAGTAGTCATAGGGGAGGGGACACTGAAGCTTTCTTT.

This rearrangement joins TRBV11-2 to TRBJ2-5; D is ambiguous. V was clipped by 0 bases and J by 4 bases, with 12 bases between them. This CDR3 is built from 15 residues. Germline V gene data show CDR1 as SGHAT and CDR2 as FQNNGV. The CDR3 DNA follows: TGTGCCAGCAGCTTAGATCTCCGTCCCTCAGAGACCCAGTACTTC. Translated, it gives CASSLDLRPSETQYF.

Points on this clone: Other nucleotide sequences from this sample produce the same CDR3. The genes are TRBV7-2 and TRBJ1-5, with D unclear. Germline V gene sequence: CDR1 SGHTA, CDR2 FQGNSA. The V gene lost 2 bases and the J gene lost 1 base, with 6 bases spanning the gap. The CDR3 spans 14 residues. In nucleotides, the CDR3 is TGTGCCAGCAGCTTACTGGGGAGCAATCAGCCCCAGCATTTT. Its protein is CASSLLGSNQPQHF.

This chain connects TRBV6-1 to TRBJ1-1; possibly TRBD1 for D (6 bases). This CDR3 contains 13 residues. Germline CDR1 MNHNS, CDR2 SASEGT. Trimming removed 5 bases at V and 5 bases at J, with 12 bases between. CDR3 in amino acids: CASSFDRRTEAFF. DNA for the CDR3: TGTGCCAGCAGTTTCGACAGGAGGACTGAAGCTTTCTTT.

The rearrangement joins TRBV29-1 to TRBJ2-1; 7 nucleotides match TRBD2. Germline CDR1 is SQVTM and CDR2 is ANQGSEA. Unmatched junction bases numbered 10, after V lost 3 bases and J lost 8 bases. The CDR3 extends over 14 amino acids. CDR3 loop: CSVDRLAENDEQFF. Here the CDR3 DNA reads TGCAGCGTTGATCGTCTAGCGGAGAACGATGAGCAGTTCTTC.

This chain uses TRBV7-2 with TRBJ2-7; 13 nucleotides agree with TRBD2. J gave up 5 bases and V 1 base, and 2 bases lay outside the gene matches. Germline CDR1 and CDR2: SGHTA and FQGNSA. The CDR3 runs to 15 residues. CDR3: CASSLVGTSGNEQYF. CDR3 DNA sequence: TGTGCCAGCAGCTTAGTCGGGACTAGCGGGAACGAGCAGTACTTC.

The CDR3 DNA reads as TGTGCCAGCAGTTTGGCCCTCACAGCTCTGAACACCGGGGAGCTGTTTTTT. Protein product: CASSLALTALNTGELFF. The chain uses TRBV28 and TRBJ2-2; no reliable D call. CDR3 length: 17 residues. Germline values: CDR1 MDHEN, CDR2 SYDVKM. V was pared by 3 bases and J by 1 base, with 15 bases between.

The chain employs TRBV7-5 and TRBJ1-3. TRBV7-5 is an annotated pseudogene. CDR3 length equals 14 residues. DNA of the CDR3: TGTGCCAGAAGCCCGGGACTCCCTGGAAACACCATATATTTT. Its protein is CARSPGLPGNTIYF.

J is TRBJ1-5 and V is TRBV21-1; the DNA was not compared with TRBD1, the D call given in the table. TRBV21-1 is annotated as a pseudogene. This CDR3 region has 16 residues. The CDR3: CASSEDRLMADQPQHF. CDR3 DNA sequence: TGTGCCAGCAGCGAAGACAGGCTAATGGCGGATCAGCCCCAGCATTTT.

J is TRBJ1-3 and V is TRBV6-6; no firm D call. The CDR3 is 13 amino acids. V gave up 4 bases and J gave up 4 bases, with 8 bases separating them. CDR1 MNHNY and CDR2 SVGAGI come from the germline V gene (reference sequence). In DNA, the CDR3 is TGTGCCAGCAGTTCCCATCAGGGAAACACCATATATTTT. Its translation: CASSSHQGNTIYF.

The chain is built from TRBV4-3 and TRBJ1-6; D remains ambiguous. The V end was cut by 1 base, the J end by 9 bases, with 7 bases between. CDR3 length: 13 amino acids. CDR1 LGHNA and CDR2 YSLEER come from the germline V gene. CDR3 sequence (DNA): TGCGCCAGCAGCCAAGGAAGAAGTTCACCCCTCCACTTT. It codes for CASSQGRSSPLHF.

The chain is built from TRBV5-8 and TRBJ1-1, with D unresolved. V lost 9 bases, J lost 0 bases, and 6 bases lay in between. Germline V CDR1 and CDR2: SGHTS, YDEGEE. The CDR3 totals 11 residues. DNA for the CDR3: TGTGCCACGTCCATGAACACTGAAGCTTTCTTT. Residues: CATSMNTEAFF.

The chain links TRBV29-1 to TRBJ2-1; the match to TRBD2 covers 10 bases. CDR1 and CDR2 (germline): SQVTM, ANQGSEA. V shed 6 bases and J 8 bases; nucleotides not matched to a gene: 10. The CDR3 sequence is 14 residues long. The CDR3 nucleotides read TGCAGCGTCTCTAGCGGGAGTTCAACGGATGAGCAGTTCTTC. It is translated as CSVSSGSSTDEQFF.

The CDR3 bases are TGTGCCAGCAGCTTTCGGTCCCTCAGCTATGGCTACACCTTC. Amino acids: CASSFRSLSYGYTF. V and J are TRBV5-4 and TRBJ1-2; D is unresolved. The germline V gene has CDR1 SGHNT and CDR2 YYREEE (reference sequence). CDR3 length equals 14 residues. V was pared by 2 bases and J by 4 bases, with 12 bases between.